The TCR beta chain under discussion was sequenced for a study of T cells in Graves' hyperthyroidism and ophthalmopathy. Overall study: Peripheral blood samples were taken at initial diagnosis, prior to any treatment.

Inclusion characteristics of ophthalmopathy patients comprised a Clinical Activity Score of at least 3, a NOSPECS grade of at least 4, and duration under 3 months. Fresh peripheral blood, 9.5 to 10 ml of it, supplied the PBMCs. This clonotype was recorded many times. The CDR3 regions of TCR beta were amplified from RNA transcripts. HTBI primers were employed in a first-round RT-PCR of the TCR CDR3. MiXCR was run by TCRdb on the multiplex PCR reads, yielding one entry per CDR3 protein. The repertoire consists of about 500,000 distinct CDR3 sequences, with roughly 18% occurring once and the leading ten covering around 17%. The CDR3 runs to 14 residues. Germline-derived CDR1 and CDR2 are SGHAT and FQNNGV. After removal of 5 bases from V and 7 bases from J, the junction contained 7 bases not matched to a gene.

Sequencing was performed on blood. This receptor was obtained from a woman under 30 with Graves' ophthalmopathy. V usage is TRBV11-2 and J usage is TRBJ2-7; TRBD1 aligns across 11 bases. The CDR3 coding sequence is TGTGCCAGCAGCCTCGGACAGGGGGCATGGGAGCAGTACTTC. This gives the protein CASSLGQGAWEQYF.